These 18 T cell receptor beta chains were sequenced from one sample in a study of blood T cell repertoires in COVID-19. Method: immunoSEQ multiplex PCR; TCRdb's copy keeps in-frame clones and lacks some. The sample contains roughly 41,000 clones, approximately 86% of which appear only once. Sample: PBMCs or T cells enriched from blood (not recorded which). These receptors were obtained from a woman between 50 and 59 years old who had recovered from COVID-19.

This clone came up once. The chain joins TRBV6-5 to TRBJ1-5; TRBD1 matches 7 bases. The CDR3 covers 13 residues. V shed 9 bases, J shed 7 bases, and the junction held 9 bases outside the gene matches. The germline V gene has CDR1 MNHEY and CDR2 SVGAGI. CDR3 residues: CASTTGVVQPQHF. In DNA form, the CDR3 reads TGTGCCAGTACTACAGGGGTGGTGCAGCCCCAGCATTTT.

DNA for the CDR3: TGTGCCAGCAGCTTGACAAGTAGACTAGCGGGAGCGGATGAGCAGTTCTTC. Protein: CASSLTSRLAGADEQFF. This sequence joins TRBV5-6 and TRBJ2-1; TRBD2 matches at 12 bases. The ends lost 1 base at V and 8 bases at J; junction bases unmatched: 10. Per germline, CDR1 SGHDT and CDR2 YYEEEE. There are 17 residues in the CDR3.

Worth noting for this clone: The same CDR3 also results from other DNA sequences found in this sample. V gene TRBV5-5 combines with J gene TRBJ1-5; TRBD1 aligns across 8 bases. The CDR3 contains 17 residues. Germline lookup yields CDR1 SGHKS and CDR2 YYEKEE (reference sequence). Trimming cost V 4 bases and J 0 bases; bases outside gene matches: 9. The CDR3 reads CASSGGTGSYSNQPQHF. Written as DNA, the CDR3 is TGTGCCAGCAGCGGCGGGACAGGCAGTTATAGCAATCAGCCCCAGCATTTT.

The V and J genes are TRBV9 and TRBJ2-7; no clear D. Looked up from germline, CDR1 is SGDLS and CDR2 is YYNGEE. The CDR3 is 14 amino acids. V lost 2 bases and J 5 bases, leaving 14 bases between the germline ends. The CDR3 DNA reads as TGTGCCAGCAGCGTTTCGCCAAGCGTAAACGAGCAGTACTTC. As protein: CASSVSPSVNEQYF.

The chain combines TRBV7-2 with TRBJ2-3; TRBD2 aligns across 7 bases. Germline loops: CDR1 SGHTA, CDR2 FQGNSA. CDR3 length: 15 amino acids. Unmatched junction bases numbered 3, after V lost 1 base and J lost 2 bases. The CDR3 here is CASSLVAGVTDTQYF. In nucleotides, the CDR3 is TGTGCCAGCAGCTTAGTTGCGGGGGTCACAGATACGCAGTATTTT.

The chain joins TRBV28 to TRBJ1-2; D gene ambiguous. The germline CDR1 and CDR2 sequences are MDHEN and SYDVKM. This CDR3 is built from 13 residues. Trimming stripped 3 bases from V and 7 bases from J, with 12 bases between. The DNA for the CDR3 is TGTGCCAGCAGTTTCGGGGTCCCTCTTGGCTACACCTTC. This translates into CASSFGVPLGYTF.

This chain uses TRBV28 with TRBJ2-7, with TRBD2 matching 12 bases. Germline-derived CDR1 and CDR2 are MDHEN and SYDVKM. The CDR3 loop spans 17 amino acids. The V segment lost 0 bases and the J segment 4 bases; nucleotides outside the gene matches: 7. DNA of the CDR3: TGTGCCAGCAGTTTATGGACTAGCGGGAGCCTTACTTACGAGCAGTACTTC. The encoded protein is CASSLWTSGSLTYEQYF.

This chain uses TRBV6-5 with TRBJ1-3; a weak D match, TRBD1 (6 bases). V lost 5 bases and J 4 bases, leaving 12 bases between the germline ends. The CDR3 length is 14 residues. Germline CDR1 reads MNHEY; CDR2 reads SVGAGI. CDR3 in DNA: TGTGCCAGCAGTCCGGACAGACTAGGAAACACCATATATTTT. Protein: CASSPDRLGNTIYF.

The V call is TRBV19, the J call TRBJ1-6, with 9 positions matching TRBD1. Germline V gene sequence: CDR1 LNHDA, CDR2 SQIVND (reference sequence). Trimming cost V 5 bases and J 7 bases; bases outside gene matches: 3. The CDR3 is 14 amino acids. The CDR3 DNA follows: TGTGCCAGTAGTCCCGGGACAGGGAATTCACCCCTCCACTTT. Its protein product is CASSPGTGNSPLHF.

The rearrangement links TRBV5-1 to TRBJ1-1; 8 bases fit TRBD1. This CDR3 spans 13 amino acids. V dropped 5 bases and J dropped 3; count of bases not matched to a gene: 3. Germline CDR1 SGHRS, CDR2 YFSETQ. The CDR3 protein is CASRTGEYTEAFF. For the CDR3, the DNA is TGCGCCAGCAGGACAGGGGAATACACTGAAGCTTTCTTT.

This clone turned up a few times. The V gene is TRBV28, the J gene TRBJ2-7; 10 bases match TRBD1. CDR1 is MDHEN and CDR2 is SYDVKM in the germline V gene. With 4 bases clipped from V and 4 bases from J, the junction kept 7 bases outside the gene matches. This CDR3 is 15 amino acids long. The CDR3 loop is CASSSHRQGAYEQYF. The CDR3 bases are TGTGCCAGCAGTTCACACCGACAGGGGGCGTACGAGCAGTACTTC. The variable domain in full, with the rest retrieved from reference TRBV28 and TRBJ2-7, is DVKVTQSSRYLVKRTGEKVFLECVQDMDHENMFWYRQDPGLGLRLIYFSYDVKMKEKGDIPEGYSVSREKKERFSLILESASTNQTSMYLCASSSHRQGAYEQYFGPGTRLTVT.

This clone was detected once. The chain employs TRBV5-1 and TRBJ2-2, with TRBD1 as a possible D gene (6 bases). Trimming cost V 4 bases and J 1 base, with 11 bases left between them. The CDR3 consists of 15 residues. Germline CDR1 SGHRS, CDR2 YFSETQ. The CDR3 DNA reads TGCGCCAGCAGCAGTATAGGGGGGAACACCGGGGAGCTGTTTTTT. This gives the protein CASSSIGGNTGELFF.

The chain recombines TRBV10-1 with TRBJ2-7; 7 bases agree with TRBD1. V was pared by 4 bases and J by 0 bases, with 15 bases of the junction left unmatched. This CDR3 has 18 amino acids. Per the germline V gene, CDR1 is WNHNN and CDR2 is SYGVQD (reference sequence). CDR3 bases: TGCGCCAGCAGTGTATCGGGCAGGGGGTCCGCTTTCTCCTACGAGCAGTACTTC. It is translated as CASSVSGRGSAFSYEQYF.

The genes are TRBV4-3 and TRBJ1-4; perhaps TRBD1 as D (5 bases). Trimming stripped 1 base from V and 3 bases from J, with 12 bases between. This CDR3 comprises 16 residues. CDR1 is LGHNA, CDR2 YSLEER, per germline. CDR3 residues: CASSQVTGGANEKLFF. Written as DNA, the CDR3 is TGCGCCAGCAGCCAAGTAACGGGGGGAGCTAATGAAAAACTGTTTTTT.

J is TRBJ2-5 and V is TRBV7-9; weak D call: TRBD2 (5 bases). V lost 8 bases and J lost 4, with 20 bases in between. The germline V gene has CDR1 SEHNR and CDR2 FQNEAQ (reference sequence). The CDR3 length is 15 residues. CDR3: CASAISEVLSETQYF. In nucleotides, the CDR3 is TGTGCCAGCGCGATTAGCGAGGTTTTGTCAGAGACCCAGTACTTC.

The genes are TRBV28 and TRBJ2-5; D is possibly TRBD2 (7 bases). Per the germline V gene, CDR1 is MDHEN and CDR2 is SYDVKM. Deletions cut 5 bases from V and 2 bases from J, with 15 bases between. The CDR3 spans 15 residues. CDR3 region: CASSGGGVWQETQYF. As DNA, the CDR3 is TGTGCCAGCAGTGGAGGGGGGGTTTGGCAAGAGACCCAGTACTTC.

This rearrangement joins TRBV7-8 to TRBJ2-7; TRBD2 aligns across 13 bases. This CDR3 has 17 amino acids. CDR1 is SGHVS, CDR2 FQNEAQ, per germline. The trim removed 1 base at V and 3 bases at J, leaving 6 bases unmatched. CDR3 region: CASSLGGLAGLGYEQYF. CDR3 in DNA: TGTGCCAGCAGCTTAGGGGGACTAGCGGGATTAGGCTACGAGCAGTACTTC.

The chain joins TRBV28 to TRBJ2-3, with 8 positions matching TRBD1. The V and J ends lost 2 bases and 6 bases, in that order; junction bases with no gene match: 7. The CDR3 sequence is 15 residues long. CDR1 is MDHEN and CDR2 is SYDVKM in the germline V gene. The CDR3 coding sequence is TGTGCCAGCAGTTTAATGGCAGGGGGCAGCGATACGCAGTATTTT. This translates into CASSLMAGGSDTQYF. Filled out from reference TRBV28 and TRBJ2-3, the complete variable domain reads DVKVTQSSRYLVKRTGEKVFLECVQDMDHENMFWYRQDPGLGLRLIYFSYDVKMKEKGDIPEGYSVSREKKERFSLILESASTNQTSMYLCASSLMAGGSDTQYFGPGTRLTVL.